In this sample, the clone carrying this T cell receptor beta chain turned up once. The CDR3 is 19 residues long. Germline values: CDR1 SGHNT, CDR2 YYREEE (reference sequence). The V gene end was trimmed by 4 bases and the J gene end by 1 base; junction bases not matched to a gene: 13. This sample is part of a study of blood T cell repertoires in COVID-19. Data came from immunoSEQ multiplex PCR; TCRdb stores just in-frame clones and leaves some out. The sample contains about 58,000 clones, around nine tenths of which appear only once. Sequenced material: peripheral blood. This receptor was taken from a woman aged 70-85 years with active COVID-19. The V call is TRBV5-4, the J call TRBJ2-6, with 8 bases aligning to TRBD2. The CDR3 bases are TGTGCCAGCAGCCCCGGGACTAGTACCTCGGTATCTGGGGCCAACGTCCTGACTTTC. Protein sequence: CASSPGTSTSVSGANVLTF.